This T cell receptor beta chain was sequenced for a study of blood T cells in healthy people across ages. CDR1 MDHEN and CDR2 SYDVKM come from the germline V gene. This CDR3 is 12 amino acids long. The authors ran a second PCR of roughly 7 to 11 cycles using a sample-barcoded 5' primer and a J-beta primer mix. TCRdb re-called the 5' RACE reads with MiXCR, one entry per CDR3 protein. In the table there are 2 million or so distinct CDR3 sequences, 49% of which are singletons. With respect to this clonotype: Its cognate antigen is unknown. The junction does not match germline at one end; this may be a read error.

Whole-study results and caveats: Investigators treated diversity estimates from one million T cells as underestimates. Observed TCR beta diversity per million T cells went down as age went up. This fall followed a roughly linear course with age.

The chain links TRBV28 to TRBJ2-7; possibly TRBD2 for D (6 bases). The origin of this receptor is a woman aged 35 to 49 in good health. Sequencing was carried out using blood. Written as DNA, the CDR3 is TGTGCCGGCAGTATGGGAGGCGCCGAGCAGTACTTC. It yields the protein CAGSMGGAEQYF.